A single sample is the source of the 25 T cell receptor beta chains below, sequenced in a study of shared clonotypes between healthy human individuals. TCRdb keeps only in-frame clones here, not all; method: immunoSEQ multiplex PCR. The repertoire has some 2,400,000 clones, under 97% of them found once; the top ten carry 0.1% to 0.15%. Sequenced material: naive CD4+ T cells sorted from blood. Subset reported: CD45RA+ positively selected. These TCRs come from a man younger than 35 in good health.

This clone has a handful of counts. The rearrangement links TRBV18 to TRBJ1-5, with unresolved D. Between the trimmed V and J ends, which lost 2 bases and 8 bases, there was a span of 13 bases. Germline-derived CDR1 and CDR2 are KGHSH and LQKENI. This CDR3 is built from 14 residues. CDR3 sequence reads: CASSPTYGREPQHF. The CDR3, as DNA: TGTGCCAGCTCACCAACTTATGGCCGAGAGCCCCAGCATTTT.

Comment on this clone: The sample contains more than one DNA sequence encoding this CDR3. CDR3 amino acids: CASSTDSSNQPQHF. In DNA form, the CDR3 reads TGTGCCAGCAGTACCGACAGTAGCAATCAGCCCCAGCATTTT. The gene calls are TRBV7-8 and TRBJ1-5; tentatively, D is TRBD1 (5 bases). Trimming removed 6 bases from V and 0 bases from J, with 9 bases in between. The CDR3 spans 14 residues. Germline V gene sequence: CDR1 SGHVS, CDR2 FQNEAQ.

The gene calls are TRBV30 and TRBJ1-2, with 7 bases lining up with TRBD1. The CDR3 loop spans 11 amino acids. After removal of 4 bases from V and 8 bases from J, the junction contained 4 bases not matched to a gene. Germline lookup yields CDR1 GTSNPN and CDR2 SVGIG (reference sequence). The CDR3 coding sequence is TGTGCCTGGAAACAGGGGACGGGCTACACCTTC. Its protein product is CAWKQGTGYTF.

The rearrangement uses TRBV28 and TRBJ1-1; a possible D gene is TRBD1 (6 bases). The CDR3 has 13 residues. Germline V CDR1 and CDR2: MDHEN, SYDVKM. V dropped 8 bases and J dropped 2 bases, with 12 bases sitting between them. CDR3 in amino acids: CASFGGTNTEAFF. CDR3 bases: TGTGCCAGCTTCGGGGGCACAAACACTGAAGCTTTCTTT.

V and J are TRBV5-4 and TRBJ1-1, with TRBD1 matching over 10 bases. V shed 2 bases and J 6 bases; nucleotides not matched to a gene: 7. This CDR3 comprises 15 residues. CDR1 is SGHNT and CDR2 is YYREEE in the germline V gene (reference sequence). The CDR3: CASSFDRGRISEAFF. Here the CDR3 DNA reads TGTGCCAGCAGCTTCGACAGGGGGCGAATATCTGAAGCTTTCTTT.

The V and J genes are TRBV27 and TRBJ2-7, with 8 nucleotides matching TRBD2. The CDR3 sequence is 16 residues long. Per the germline V gene, CDR1 is MNHEY and CDR2 is SMNVEV (reference sequence). The ends lost 5 bases at V and 3 bases at J; junction bases unmatched: 12. CDR3 sequence reads: CASSTEAGGQFYEQYF. CDR3 DNA sequence: TGTGCCAGCAGTACCGAGGCGGGGGGCCAGTTCTACGAGCAGTACTTC.

The rearrangement uses TRBV7-2 and TRBJ2-7; 7 bases fit TRBD2. Germline lookup yields CDR1 SGHTA and CDR2 FQGNSA. V was clipped by 7 bases and J by 0 bases; unmatched bases: 12. CDR3 length: 16 residues. CDR3 residues: CASNSWGGSPSYEQYF. CDR3 DNA sequence: TGTGCCAGCAACTCCTGGGGCGGGAGTCCCTCCTACGAGCAGTACTTC.

V is TRBV6-5 and J is TRBJ1-5; D possibly corresponds to TRBD1 (6 bases). The germline V gene has CDR1 MNHEY and CDR2 SVGAGI. The CDR3 runs to 14 residues. The V gene lost 5 bases and the J gene lost 4 bases, with 12 bases spanning the gap. CDR3: CASSAKGGNQPQHF. The CDR3 nucleotides read TGTGCCAGCAGTGCCAAAGGGGGTAATCAGCCCCAGCATTTT.

This clone was observed a single time. This CDR3 is CASSLTGQLTYEQYF. CDR3 sequence (DNA): TGTGCCAGCAGCCTCACGGGACAGTTAACCTACGAGCAGTACTTC. This chain links TRBV14 with TRBJ2-7, with 7 bases matching TRBD1. The germline CDR1 and CDR2 sequences are SGHDN and FVKESK. The CDR3 is 15 residues long. V lost 4 bases, J lost 2 bases, and 8 bases stayed unmatched.

The gene calls are TRBV10-2 and TRBJ1-5, with 7 bases fitting TRBD1. The V segment lost 4 bases and the J segment 7 bases; nucleotides outside the gene matches: 10. This CDR3 region has 15 residues. In germline, CDR1 is WSHSY, CDR2 SAAADI. The CDR3, as DNA: TGCGCCAGCAGTGGGGGAAACAGGGGATTGCAGCCCCAGCATTTT. Protein product: CASSGGNRGLQPQHF.

The J gene is TRBJ2-7, the V gene TRBV5-8; D is possibly TRBD2 (6 bases). CDR1 SGHTS and CDR2 YDEGEE come from the germline V gene. CDR3 length equals 15 residues. V lost 0 bases and J 9 bases, leaving 19 bases between the germline ends. CDR3 sequence reads: CASSLGGIFNAWQYF. For the CDR3, the DNA is TGTGCCAGCAGCTTGGGCGGGATTTTCAACGCTTGGCAGTACTTC. Looking up the rest from reference TRBV5-8 and TRBJ2-7 gives the full variable domain: EAGVTQSPTHLIKTRGQQATLRCSPISGHTSVYWYQQALGLGLQFLLWYDEGEERNRGNFPPRFSGRQFPNYSSELNVNALELEDSALYLCASSLGGIFNAWQYFGPGTRLTVT.

V usage is TRBV5-1 and J usage is TRBJ1-1; D ambiguous. The V end was cut by 0 bases, the J end by 7 bases, with 4 bases between. This CDR3 spans 11 amino acids. Germline loops: CDR1 SGHRS, CDR2 YFSETQ. The CDR3 reads CASSLGVEAFF. For the CDR3, the DNA is TGCGCCAGCAGCTTGGGGGTTGAAGCTTTCTTT.

DNA of the CDR3: TGCAGCGTAGTAACCCGGACAGGTGCCTACGAGCAGTACTTC. Amino acid sequence: CSVVTRTGAYEQYF. V usage is TRBV29-1 and J usage is TRBJ2-7, with TRBD1 matching over 7 bases. The ends lost 6 bases at V and 2 bases at J; junction bases unmatched: 10. This CDR3 region has 14 residues. CDR1 is SQVTM, CDR2 ANQGSEA, per germline.

In this sample, this clone turned up once. The J gene is TRBJ1-2, the V gene TRBV7-2; 7 nucleotides line up with TRBD1. The CDR3 loop spans 15 amino acids. Germline loops: CDR1 SGHTA, CDR2 FQGNSA. Losses at the gene ends were 5 bases for V and 2 bases for J; bases not matched to a gene: 8. The CDR3 DNA is TGTGCCAGCAGCACCAGACAGGGAACAAACTATGGCTACACCTTC. Its protein is CASSTRQGTNYGYTF. The whole variable domain, filled in from reference TRBV7-2 and TRBJ1-2, reads GAGVSQSPSNKVTEKGKDVELRCDPISGHTALYWYRQSLGQGLEFLIYFQGNSAPDKSGLPSDRFSAERTGGSVSTLTIQRTQQEDSAVYLCASSTRQGTNYGYTFGSGTRLTVV.

This chain uses TRBV10-3 with TRBJ2-3; D might be TRBD1 (5 bases). This CDR3 has 11 amino acids. CDR1 and CDR2 (germline): ENHRY, SYGVKD. V lost 6 bases to trimming and J lost 6 bases, with 7 bases between them. The CDR3 DNA is TGTGCCATCAGGTCAGGGGATACGCAGTATTTT. This translates into CAIRSGDTQYF.

CDR3 nucleotide sequence: TGTGCCAGCAGCCGGGACACTGCCTACGAGCAGTACTTC. Residues: CASSRDTAYEQYF. The chain uses TRBV6-5 and TRBJ2-7, with D tentatively TRBD1 (6 bases). Trimming took off 6 bases at V and 2 bases at J, with 11 bases between the two ends. The CDR3 is 13 residues long. Germline V lookup: CDR1 MNHEY, CDR2 SVGAGI.

The genes are TRBV6-6 and TRBJ2-5; 11 bases align to TRBD2. V lost 6 bases to trimming and J lost 4 bases; unmatched junction nucleotides: 7. CDR3 length equals 15 residues. Germline V gene lookup returns CDR1 MNHNY and CDR2 SVGAGI (reference sequence). The CDR3 is CASRNSGGARETQYF. The CDR3 nucleotides are TGTGCCAGCAGGAATAGCGGGGGGGCCCGAGAGACCCAGTACTTC.

The V call is TRBV5-1, the J call TRBJ1-4; 7 bases are shared with TRBD1. The V gene's germline CDR1 is SGHRS and CDR2 YFSETQ. The CDR3 totals 15 residues. The junction had 4 bases not matched to a gene; V was cut back by 0 bases and J by 5 bases. The CDR3: CASSLDAGGNEKLFF. The DNA for the CDR3 is TGCGCCAGCAGCTTGGATGCAGGGGGAAATGAAAAACTGTTTTTT.

This clone came up a few times. This chain uses TRBV6-5 with TRBJ1-6; TRBD1 matches at 9 bases. The germline gives CDR1 MNHEY, CDR2 SVGAGI. The CDR3 length is 12 residues. J lost 11 bases, V lost 6 bases, and 2 bases had no gene match. As DNA, the CDR3 is TGTGCCAGCAGGGGACAGGGTGCACCCCTCCACTTT. Translating gives CASRGQGAPLHF.

This clone was seen a single time. The chain joins TRBV6-6 to TRBJ1-5; D is unresolved. In germline, CDR1 is MNHNY, CDR2 SVGAGI (reference sequence). The CDR3 length is 14 residues. Trimming took off 6 bases at V and 2 bases at J, with 11 bases between the two ends. CDR3 sequence reads: CASSPPPGNQPQHF. The CDR3 coding sequence is TGTGCCAGCAGCCCCCCCCCGGGCAATCAGCCCCAGCATTTT.

This chain uses TRBV4-2 with TRBJ2-3, with 8 bases fitting TRBD2. With 1 base clipped from V and 0 bases from J, the junction kept 9 bases outside the gene matches. CDR1 is LGHNA, CDR2 YNFKEQ, per germline. The CDR3 consists of 18 residues. The CDR3 here is CASSQGFAAGASTDTQYF. The DNA of the CDR3 is TGTGCCAGCAGCCAAGGATTTGCAGCGGGGGCCAGCACAGATACGCAGTATTTT.

This chain joins TRBV5-6 and TRBJ1-6, with 10 positions matching TRBD1. This CDR3 region has 14 residues. V shed 5 bases and J 6 bases; nucleotides not matched to a gene: 2. Germline values: CDR1 SGHDT, CDR2 YYEEEE. CDR3 region: CASRRDRGNSPLHF. CDR3 nucleotides: TGTGCCAGCAGGCGGGACAGGGGTAATTCACCCCTCCACTTT. Together with reference TRBV5-6 and TRBJ1-6, the CDR3 gives the full variable domain: DAGVTQSPTHLIKTRGQQVTLRCSPKSGHDTVSWYQQALGQGPQFIFQYYEEEERQRGNFPDRFSGHQFPNYSSELNVNALLLGDSALYLCASRRDRGNSPLHFGNGTRLTVT.

This chain uses TRBV5-1 with TRBJ2-3; 10 positions match TRBD2. The junction had 8 bases not matched to a gene; V was cut back by 3 bases and J by 1 base. In germline, CDR1 is SGHRS, CDR2 YFSETQ. This CDR3 is 17 amino acids long. The CDR3 region is CASSSPTLAGGTDTQYF. The CDR3 coding sequence is TGCGCCAGCAGCTCGCCCACTCTAGCGGGAGGCACAGATACGCAGTATTTT.

The J gene is TRBJ1-2, the V gene TRBV19; 7 nucleotides match TRBD1. The J segment lost 3 bases and the V segment lost 7 bases, leaving 11 bases of the junction unmatched. CDR1 and CDR2 (germline): LNHDA, SQIVND (reference sequence). This CDR3 comprises 15 residues. The CDR3 DNA reads as TGTGCCAGTACCCCGACCTGGACAGGAGACTATGGCTACACCTTC. It translates to CASTPTWTGDYGYTF.

In its sample, this clone was seen once. V and J are TRBV5-1 and TRBJ1-1; D is uncertain. Trimming took 0 bases from V and 1 from J, leaving 10 bases between them. The CDR3 sequence is 15 residues long. Per the germline V gene, CDR1 is SGHRS and CDR2 is YFSETQ. CDR3 in amino acids: CASSLVLGPNTEAFF. CDR3 nucleotides: TGCGCCAGCAGCTTGGTATTAGGGCCGAACACTGAAGCTTTCTTT.